Shown below are 30 T cell receptor beta chains from a single sample sequenced in a study of T-cell reconstitution after alpha-beta-depleted transplantation in children. The library targeted TCRbeta and was prepared with unique molecular identifiers. Each CDR3 protein is one row after TCRdb ran MiXCR on the PCR reads. This sample has fewer than 1 million distinct CDR3 sequences; 15% to 20% occur once, and the top ten carry approximately 4.5%. The material was PBMCs, mostly from graft donor cells, obtained 360 days after TCRalphabeta/CD19-depleted stem cell transplant. Source of these receptors: a male patient under 18 who had a stem cell transplant for acute lymphoblastic leukemia, so the T cells may come from the graft donor.

The chain combines TRBV5-1 with TRBJ2-3, with D perhaps TRBD2 (6 bases). The germline V and J ends were trimmed by 4 bases and 2 bases, with 8 bases remaining between them. This CDR3 comprises 13 residues. Germline V gives CDR1 SGHRS, CDR2 YFSETQ. CDR3 protein: CASSGGYTDTQYF. The CDR3 region has the DNA TGCGCCAGCAGCGGAGGGTACACAGATACGCAGTATTTT.

This clonotype was observed a few times. The J gene is TRBJ2-2, the V gene TRBV5-1; tentatively, D is TRBD2 (6 bases). Germline V gene data show CDR1 as SGHRS and CDR2 as YFSETQ. The CDR3 consists of 16 residues. The V and J ends lost 1 base and 1 base respectively, with 11 bases between them. The CDR3 spells CASSLRWRGNTGELFF. As DNA, the CDR3 is TGCGCCAGCAGCTTGCGGTGGCGGGGGAACACCGGGGAGCTGTTTTTT.

The CDR3: CASSVPRGGGSPDTQYF. Written as DNA, the CDR3 is TGTGCCAGCAGCGTCCCCAGAGGGGGAGGTTCCCCAGATACGCAGTATTTT. This rearrangement joins TRBV9 to TRBJ2-3; D may match TRBD1 or TRBD2 (6 bases each). The ends were cut back, 2 bases at V and 4 bases at J, with 20 bases in the middle. This CDR3 has 17 residues. From germline, CDR1 is SGDLS and CDR2 YYNGEE.

This clonotype was observed a handful of times. The V call is TRBV27, the J call TRBJ2-7; D ambiguous. CDR3 length: 13 residues. The germline V gene encodes CDR1 MNHEY and CDR2 SMNVEV (reference sequence). The germline V and J ends were trimmed by 4 bases and 2 bases, with 9 bases remaining between them. The DNA of the CDR3 is TGTGCCAGCAGTTCGACCGCTACCTACGAGCAGTACTTC. As protein: CASSSTATYEQYF.

This clonotype was recorded a few times. The chain is built from TRBV5-1 and TRBJ2-2, with 10 positions matching TRBD2. CDR3 length equals 18 residues. With V trimmed by 1 base and J by 5 bases, 11 bases remained unmatched. The germline V gene encodes CDR1 SGHRS and CDR2 YFSETQ. In DNA form, the CDR3 reads TGCGCCAGCAGCTTGCCCTACCTAGCGGGAGTCGGGACCGGGGAGCTGTTTTTT. It is translated as CASSLPYLAGVGTGELFF.

This clonotype has a count of ten or more. CDR3 coding DNA: TGTGCCAGCAGTTTACACAGGGGAGGGGAGACCCAGTACTTC. This encodes CASSLHRGGETQYF. The chain is built from TRBV12-3 or TRBV12-4 and TRBJ2-5, with D possibly being TRBD1 or TRBD2 (7 bases each). The CDR3 spans 14 residues. The V and J ends lost 2 bases and 5 bases respectively, with 12 bases between them.

This clonotype has only a few counts. This sequence joins TRBV10-3 and TRBJ2-3; 16 bases fit TRBD2. The germline V gene has CDR1 ENHRY and CDR2 SYGVKD. The V and J ends lost 3 bases and 7 bases, in that order; junction bases with no gene match: 7. There are 17 residues in the CDR3. CDR3 residues: CAISDPGLAGGPHTQYF. CDR3 bases: TGTGCCATCAGTGACCCGGGACTAGCGGGAGGGCCACATACGCAGTATTTT.

The chain uses TRBV5-1 and TRBJ2-1; 14 bases are a match to TRBD2. The CDR3 loop spans 18 amino acids. Losses at the gene ends were 4 bases for V and 8 bases for J; bases not matched to a gene: 14. Germline V gives CDR1 SGHRS, CDR2 YFSETQ. The CDR3 sequence is CASSDGLAGGPTQDEQFF. The CDR3 DNA reads as TGCGCCAGCAGCGACGGACTAGCGGGAGGTCCCACCCAGGATGAGCAGTTCTTC.

The chain has TRBV12-3 or TRBV12-4 and TRBJ1-5; D remains ambiguous. The length of the CDR3 is 15 residues. V lost 0 bases, J lost 0 bases, and 6 bases lay in between. The CDR3 DNA is TGTGCCAGCAGTTTAGCATTTAGTAGCAATCAGCCCCAGCATTTT. Amino acid sequence: CASSLAFSSNQPQHF.

The rearrangement joins TRBV11-2 to TRBJ2-7, with a weak D call TRBD2 (5 bases). The CDR3 runs to 18 residues. The V end was cut by 5 bases, the J end by 6 bases, with 29 bases between. In germline, CDR1 is SGHAT, CDR2 FQNNGV. The CDR3: CASSPTGSHIPLPSEQYF. The CDR3 nucleotides read TGTGCCAGCAGCCCTACGGGATCCCACATCCCATTGCCTAGCGAGCAGTACTTC.

The chain carries TRBV15 and TRBJ2-7; TRBD2 might be the D (5 bases). The V end was cut by 0 bases, the J end by 2 bases, with 17 bases between. Germline assignment: CDR1 LNHNV and CDR2 YYDKDF (reference sequence). The CDR3 totals 17 residues. CDR3 residues: CATSRDFILGSAYEQYF. CDR3 in DNA: TGTGCCACCAGCAGAGATTTTATCTTGGGGAGCGCCTACGAGCAGTACTTC.

This clonotype showed up just once. The chain combines TRBV20-1 with TRBJ1-5; 7 bases align to TRBD1. The CDR3 has 14 amino acids. CDR1 is DFQATT, CDR2 SNEGSKA, per germline (reference sequence). Trimming cost V 6 bases and J 7 bases; bases outside gene matches: 12. Here the CDR3 reads CSAKAGGSGQPQHF. For the CDR3, the DNA is TGCAGTGCCAAGGCAGGGGGTTCGGGGCAGCCCCAGCATTTT.

This clonotype appeared a few times. The chain uses TRBV9 and TRBJ2-7; 10 bases fit TRBD2. V trimming: 2 bases; J trimming: 3 bases; junction bases outside the gene matches: 2. The CDR3 sequence is 14 residues long. Germline V gene sequence: CDR1 SGDLS, CDR2 YYNGEE. Written as DNA, the CDR3 is TGTGCCAGCAGCGTGGGACTAGCGAACTACGAGCAGTACTTC. This translates into CASSVGLANYEQYF.

The V gene is TRBV7-8, the J gene TRBJ2-3, with 7 positions matching TRBD2. The CDR3 runs 16 residues. CDR1 and CDR2 (germline): SGHVS, FQNEAQ. V gave up 3 bases and J gave up 0 bases; unmatched junction bases: 6. For the CDR3, the DNA is TGTGCCAGCAGCTTTAAAGCGGGACGCAGCACAGATACGCAGTATTTT. Protein: CASSFKAGRSTDTQYF.

This clonotype has only one observation. The CDR3 region is CASSPTQGLASLNEQFF. The CDR3, as DNA: TGCGCCAGCAGCCCGACCCAGGGACTAGCGTCTCTCAATGAGCAGTTCTTC. The chain links TRBV5-1 to TRBJ2-1; TRBD2 matches at 10 bases. The CDR3 is made up of 17 amino acids. The trim removed 4 bases at V and 6 bases at J, leaving 13 bases unmatched. In germline, CDR1 is SGHRS, CDR2 YFSETQ.

The V gene is TRBV15, the J gene TRBJ1-1; perhaps TRBD1 as D (6 bases). Trimming stripped 1 base from V and 4 bases from J, with 13 bases between. Germline V gene lookup returns CDR1 LNHNV and CDR2 YYDKDF (reference sequence). The CDR3 consists of 15 residues. The DNA for the CDR3 is TGTGCCACCAGCAGAGCCAGGGGTTTAGGCACTGAAGCTTTCTTT. Translating gives CATSRARGLGTEAFF.

In its sample, this clonotype was seen a few times. The chain couples TRBV6-5 to TRBJ2-7; 11 nucleotides line up with TRBD2. The germline gives CDR1 MNHEY, CDR2 SVGAGI. This CDR3 spans 15 amino acids. Trimming at V came to 7 bases and at J to 2 bases, leaving 7 bases not matched to a gene. The CDR3 DNA is TGTGCCAGCAATTTAGCGGGAGGGCCCCCCTACGAGCAGTACTTC. Protein: CASNLAGGPPYEQYF.

The chain recombines TRBV7-3 with TRBJ2-2, with 8 positions matching TRBD2. V was clipped by 0 bases and J by 7 bases; unmatched bases: 10. CDR1 and CDR2 (germline): SGHTA, FQGTGA. The CDR3 runs 17 residues. The DNA of the CDR3 is TGTGCCAGCAGCTTAACCCCAGCGGGAGTTAAGGGCGGGGAGCTGTTTTTT. Translating gives CASSLTPAGVKGGELFF.

J is TRBJ2-1 and V is TRBV6-2 or TRBV6-3; D may be TRBD2 (6 bases). V lost 4 bases to trimming and J lost 3 bases, with 19 bases between them. This CDR3 has 17 residues. Germline-derived CDR1 and CDR2 are MNHEY and SVGEGT. CDR3 in DNA: TGTGCCAGCAGTTTCCTGGGGACTTCTTCCTTCTACAATGAGCAGTTCTTC. Amino acids: CASSFLGTSSFYNEQFF.

The chain couples TRBV5-1 to TRBJ2-7, with D possibly matching TRBD1 (5 bases). Trimming left V 4 bases short and J 6 bases short, with 14 bases between. Germline V gene lookup returns CDR1 SGHRS and CDR2 YFSETQ. The CDR3 is made up of 13 amino acids. The CDR3 DNA follows: TGCGCCAGCAGCCTCCCCAGGGTCGCCGAGCAGTACTTC. It yields the protein CASSLPRVAEQYF. The whole variable domain, remainder taken from reference TRBV5-1 and TRBJ2-7, is KAGVTQTPRYLIKTRGQQVTLSCSPISGHRSVSWYQQTPGQGLQFLFEYFSETQRNKGNFPGRFSGRQFSNSRSEMNVSTLELGDSALYLCASSLPRVAEQYFGPGTRLTVT.

This clonotype showed up just a few times. The V call is TRBV6-5, the J call TRBJ2-5; 8 nucleotides agree with TRBD2. The CDR3 is 12 residues long. Germline V CDR1 and CDR2: MNHEY, SVGAGI. V dropped 1 base and J dropped 11; count of bases not matched to a gene: 3. The CDR3 protein is CASSYLGLEQYF. Written as DNA, the CDR3 is TGTGCCAGCAGTTACTTGGGACTAGAGCAGTACTTC.

This clonotype showed up just a few times. The chain couples TRBV5-1 to TRBJ2-3, with 7 bases matching TRBD2. In germline, CDR1 is SGHRS, CDR2 YFSETQ. V lost 5 bases and J lost 3; bases outside the gene matches: 12. This CDR3 comprises 16 residues. CDR3 loop: CASSSLSGMVTDTQYF. The CDR3 bases are TGCGCCAGCAGTTCTCTAAGCGGGATGGTGACAGATACGCAGTATTTT. The full variable domain, in which reference TRBV5-1 and TRBJ2-3 provide the parts outside the CDR3, is KAGVTQTPRYLIKTRGQQVTLSCSPISGHRSVSWYQQTPGQGLQFLFEYFSETQRNKGNFPGRFSGRQFSNSRSEMNVSTLELGDSALYLCASSSLSGMVTDTQYFGPGTRLTVL.

This clonotype came up a few times. The chain links TRBV5-1 to TRBJ2-7, with D unresolved. V lost 0 bases to trimming and J lost 5 bases, with 9 bases between them. This CDR3 has 13 amino acids. Germline values: CDR1 SGHRS, CDR2 YFSETQ. Here the CDR3 reads CASSLARLDEQYF. In DNA form, the CDR3 reads TGCGCCAGCAGCTTGGCTAGGCTCGACGAGCAGTACTTC.

This clonotype was observed a handful of times. The rearrangement uses TRBV20-1 and TRBJ2-2, with 7 bases aligning to TRBD1. V shed 5 bases, J shed 1 base, and the junction held 4 bases outside the gene matches. The CDR3 has 14 residues. The V gene's germline CDR1 is DFQATT and CDR2 SNEGSKA (reference sequence). The CDR3 is CSAPGQKNTGELFF. In nucleotides, the CDR3 is TGCAGTGCTCCGGGACAGAAGAACACCGGGGAGCTGTTTTTT.

This rearrangement joins TRBV20-1 to TRBJ1-5, with 7 positions matching TRBD1. The CDR3 spans 12 residues. The germline V gene encodes CDR1 DFQATT and CDR2 SNEGSKA (reference sequence). The V gene end was trimmed by 6 bases and the J gene end by 5 bases; junction bases not matched to a gene: 4. CDR3: CSAIQGHQPQHF. The DNA of the CDR3 is TGCAGTGCCATACAGGGGCATCAGCCCCAGCATTTT.

Many counts were recorded for this clonotype. This rearrangement joins TRBV5-1 to TRBJ2-7; 8 bases map to TRBD1. The V segment lost 4 bases and the J segment 3 bases; nucleotides outside the gene matches: 6. Germline CDR1 reads SGHRS; CDR2 reads YFSETQ. The CDR3 covers 14 residues. DNA for the CDR3: TGCGCCAGCAGCACTGGGACAGGCCTCTACGAGCAGTACTTC. It encodes CASSTGTGLYEQYF.

The sample holds a few counts of this clonotype. The gene calls are TRBV29-1 and TRBJ2-1, with a weak D call TRBD2 (5 bases). The V end was cut by 4 bases, the J end by 5 bases, with 9 bases between. The CDR3 loop spans 12 amino acids. Germline V gene sequence: CDR1 SQVTM, CDR2 ANQGSEA. The CDR3 DNA sequence: TGCAGCGTTGTACCGGGGAACAATGAGCAGTTCTTC. This codes for CSVVPGNNEQFF.

The chain has TRBV29-1 and TRBJ2-1; D could derive from TRBD1 or TRBD2 (5 bases each). V was cut by 5 bases and J by 6 bases, with 14 bases left in between. Germline CDR1 and CDR2: SQVTM and ANQGSEA. The CDR3 is 13 amino acids. CDR3 in amino acids: CSVYRLAVNEQFF. CDR3 DNA: TGCAGCGTTTACAGGCTAGCCGTCAATGAGCAGTTCTTC.

This clonotype came up a few times. V gene TRBV5-1 combines with J gene TRBJ1-2; TRBD1 matches 7 bases. The CDR3 spans 14 residues. With V trimmed by 4 bases and J by 5 bases, 8 bases remained unmatched. The germline V gene encodes CDR1 SGHRS and CDR2 YFSETQ. Written as DNA, the CDR3 is TGCGCCAGCAGCCTTCGGGACAGAATTTATGGCTACACCTTC. It encodes CASSLRDRIYGYTF.

This clonotype came up a few times. The chain has TRBV19 and TRBJ2-2, with a weak D call TRBD2 (5 bases). Germline V gene sequence: CDR1 LNHDA, CDR2 SQIVND (reference sequence). The CDR3 extends over 14 amino acids. V was shortened by 9 bases and J by 5 bases, with 16 bases between the two germline ends. The CDR3 region has the DNA TGTGCCAGCTGGGCGAGGAGGTCAACCGGGGAGCTGTTTTTT. Its protein is CASWARRSTGELFF.